The 30 T cell receptor beta chains below come from one sample, sequenced in a study of blood T cell repertoires in COVID-19. Assay used: immunoSEQ multiplex PCR; TCRdb lists only in-frame clones, some missing. The table shows 220,000 or so clones, with 90% occurring only once. The sample was PBMCs or T cells enriched from blood (not recorded which). The receptors shown here come from a man aged 25-45 years who had been exposed to COVID-19.

The chain combines TRBV6-5 with TRBJ1-4; 10 positions agree with TRBD1. Germline values: CDR1 MNHEY, CDR2 SVGAGI. Trimming at V came to 6 bases and at J to 5 bases, leaving 3 bases not matched to a gene. This CDR3 has 14 residues. CDR3 DNA: TGTGCCAGCAGGGAGGGACAGGGGAATGAAAAACTGTTTTTT. Translated: CASREGQGNEKLFF.

The J gene is TRBJ1-2, the V gene TRBV30, with a weak D call TRBD1 (5 bases). The germline V and J ends were trimmed by 1 base and 8 bases, with 11 bases remaining between them. Germline CDR1 GTSNPN, CDR2 SVGIG (reference sequence). CDR3 size: 12 residues. The CDR3 spells CAWSGGPFGYTF. In DNA, the CDR3 is TGTGCCTGGAGTGGGGGCCCGTTCGGCTACACCTTC.

The J gene is TRBJ2-6, the V gene TRBV4-3, with D possibly TRBD2 on 7 matching bases. CDR1 and CDR2 (germline): LGHNA, YSLEER. The CDR3 sequence is 18 residues long. Trimming removed 0 bases at V and 2 bases at J, with 14 bases between. The CDR3 spells CASSQDGGALTGANVLTF. The CDR3 DNA reads TGCGCCAGCAGCCAAGATGGGGGGGCGCTAACTGGGGCCAACGTCCTGACTTTC.

V gene TRBV10-3 combines with J gene TRBJ2-2; the D gene is possibly TRBD2 (7 bases). Germline assignment: CDR1 ENHRY and CDR2 SYGVKD. This CDR3 has 16 amino acids. Trimming took 6 bases from V and 2 from J, leaving 16 bases between them. CDR3 in DNA: TGTGCCATCAGCTTTGCGGGGGCCTTAAACACCGGGGAGCTGTTTTTT. Translation gives CAISFAGALNTGELFF.

The V and J genes are TRBV6-5 and TRBJ1-1, with D possibly being TRBD1 (5 bases). The CDR3 sequence is 13 residues long. CDR1 is MNHEY, CDR2 SVGAGI, per germline. The V gene lost 5 bases and the J gene lost 7 bases, with 14 bases spanning the gap. This chain's CDR3 is CASSLDRIDEAFF. In DNA form, the CDR3 reads TGTGCCAGCAGTCTAGACAGAATAGATGAAGCTTTCTTT.

The chain employs TRBV7-3 and TRBJ1-2, with D tentatively TRBD1 (6 bases). From germline, CDR1 is SGHTA and CDR2 FQGTGA. The CDR3 consists of 16 residues. The V end lost 5 bases, the J end lost 1 base, and 17 bases lay between the germline ends. Here the CDR3 reads CASSPDYRGSNYGYTF. The CDR3 bases are TGTGCCAGCAGCCCCGATTATAGGGGGAGTAACTATGGCTACACCTTC. Complete variable domain (other parts from reference TRBV7-3 and TRBJ1-2): GAGVSQTPSNKVTEKGKYVELRCDPISGHTALYWYRQSLGQGPEFLIYFQGTGAADDSGLPNDRFFAVRPEGSVSTLKIQRTERGDSAVYLCASSPDYRGSNYGYTFGSGTRLTVV.

The chain joins TRBV6-5 to TRBJ2-7; 10 bases align to TRBD2. The V segment lost 2 bases and the J segment 4 bases; nucleotides outside the gene matches: 8. Germline V gives CDR1 MNHEY, CDR2 SVGAGI. This CDR3 spans 16 amino acids. The CDR3 region has the DNA TGTGCCAGCAGTTACAGACAGCGGGGGGGCGGGTACGAGCAGTACTTC. Its translation is CASSYRQRGGGYEQYF.

This clone appeared a single time. V gene TRBV19 combines with J gene TRBJ2-5; TRBD1 aligns across 11 bases. This CDR3 has 15 residues. J lost 3 bases, V lost 3 bases, and 3 bases had no gene match. Germline CDR1 reads LNHDA; CDR2 reads SQIVND (reference sequence). The CDR3 reads CASSIRGQGEETQYF. In DNA form, the CDR3 reads TGTGCCAGTAGTATTAGGGGACAGGGGGAAGAGACCCAGTACTTC.

The J gene is TRBJ1-2, the V gene TRBV12-5; possibly TRBD1 for D (5 bases). Trimming took off 2 bases at V and 7 bases at J, with 14 bases between the two ends. The CDR3 length is 14 residues. Germline loops: CDR1 LGHNT, CDR2 FRNRAP. The CDR3 loop reads CASGLSKTVLGYTF. The CDR3 nucleotides read TGTGCTAGTGGTTTGAGCAAGACAGTTCTTGGCTACACCTTC.

This chain connects TRBV13 to TRBJ2-1; 8 nucleotides line up with TRBD2. V gave up 5 bases and J gave up 1 base; unmatched junction bases: 13. The CDR3 runs 18 residues. Germline CDR1 PRHDT, CDR2 FYEKMQ (reference sequence). The CDR3 sequence is CASSQSLGGAGSYNEQFF. CDR3 bases: TGTGCCAGCAGCCAGAGCCTCGGGGGGGCCGGTTCCTACAATGAGCAGTTCTTC.

This rearrangement joins TRBV9 to TRBJ2-1, with D possibly TRBD2 on 6 matching bases. This CDR3 has 17 residues. V lost 3 bases, J lost 0 bases, and 16 bases lay in between. CDR1 and CDR2 (germline): SGDLS, YYNGEE. The CDR3 reads CASSAPPGTLSYNEQFF. CDR3 in DNA: TGTGCCAGCAGCGCGCCTCCCGGGACTCTCTCCTACAATGAGCAGTTCTTC.

The chain couples TRBV9 to TRBJ1-2, with D hard to call. This CDR3 has 14 residues. Trimming removed 4 bases at V and 10 bases at J, with 20 bases between. Germline CDR1 SGDLS, CDR2 YYNGEE. In DNA, the CDR3 is TGTGCCAGCAGCCCTACCCCAGCCACAGATCCCTACACCTTC. This codes for CASSPTPATDPYTF.

This sequence joins TRBV15 and TRBJ2-3; possibly TRBD2 for D (6 bases). The V and J ends lost 8 bases and 1 base respectively, with 22 bases between them. Looked up from germline, CDR1 is LNHNV and CDR2 is YYDKDF (reference sequence). This CDR3 comprises 17 residues. CDR3: CATSGQLRRGGTDTQYF. In DNA form, the CDR3 reads TGTGCCACCTCGGGCCAATTGCGGCGGGGAGGCACAGATACGCAGTATTTT.

The V gene is TRBV4-1, the J gene TRBJ2-3; TRBD2 aligns across 8 bases. The CDR3 spans 14 residues. CDR1 is MGHRA and CDR2 is YSYEKL in the germline V gene. V gave up 8 bases and J gave up 3 bases; unmatched junction bases: 7. The CDR3 loop is CASEGRGATDTQYF. CDR3 DNA sequence: TGCGCCAGCGAGGGGCGGGGGGCTACAGATACGCAGTATTTT.

V is TRBV5-1 and J is TRBJ1-4; D is uncertain. CDR3 length: 14 residues. Germline CDR1 is SGHRS and CDR2 is YFSETQ. Trimming removed 4 bases from V and 3 bases from J, with 10 bases in between. CDR3 DNA sequence: TGCGCCAGCAGCCGAGGGTTGTCTAATGAAAAACTGTTTTTT. It is translated as CASSRGLSNEKLFF. The whole variable domain, remainder taken from reference TRBV5-1 and TRBJ1-4, is KAGVTQTPRYLIKTRGQQVTLSCSPISGHRSVSWYQQTPGQGLQFLFEYFSETQRNKGNFPGRFSGRQFSNSRSEMNVSTLELGDSALYLCASSRGLSNEKLFFGSGTQLSVL.

The chain joins TRBV5-5 to TRBJ2-3, with D possibly TRBD2 on 6 matching bases. Per germline, CDR1 SGHKS and CDR2 YYEKEE (reference sequence). The ends were cut back, 2 bases at V and 4 bases at J, with 17 bases in the middle. This CDR3 is built from 16 residues. The CDR3 loop reads CASSLIPDQRADTQYF. The CDR3, as DNA: TGTGCCAGCAGCTTAATCCCGGACCAGCGGGCAGATACGCAGTATTTT.

CDR3 sequence reads: CASSQSENQPQHF. CDR3 nucleotides: TGTGCCAGCAGCCAAAGCGAGAATCAGCCCCAGCATTTT. The gene calls are TRBV3-1 (or the pseudogene TRBV3-2) and TRBJ1-5; D remains unclear. Trimming left V 2 bases short and J 4 bases short, with 6 bases between. Germline values: CDR1 LGHDT, CDR2 YNNKEL (reference sequence). The CDR3 runs to 13 residues.

The V call is TRBV7-2, the J call TRBJ1-1, with 10 bases aligning to TRBD1. The J segment lost 5 bases and the V segment lost 0 bases, leaving 6 bases of the junction unmatched. This CDR3 region has 16 residues. Germline CDR1 reads SGHTA; CDR2 reads FQGNSA. The CDR3 DNA reads as TGTGCCAGCAGCTTAGCGATGACAGGGGGCGAGACTGAAGCTTTCTTT. Residues: CASSLAMTGGETEAFF. Supplemented by reference TRBV7-2 and TRBJ1-1, the full variable domain reads GAGVSQSPSNKVTEKGKDVELRCDPISGHTALYWYRQSLGQGLEFLIYFQGNSAPDKSGLPSDRFSAERTGGSVSTLTIQRTQQEDSAVYLCASSLAMTGGETEAFFGQGTRLTVV.

This clone was observed at least ten times. The chain employs TRBV6-6 and TRBJ1-5, with D hard to call. This CDR3 is 13 amino acids long. V lost 6 bases and J lost 6, with 12 bases in between. Germline V gives CDR1 MNHNY, CDR2 SVGAGI (reference sequence). CDR3 DNA sequence: TGTGCCAGCAGCGCCGCTTTGAGTCAGCCCCAGCATTTT. Its translation: CASSAALSQPQHF.

This chain connects TRBV7-9 to TRBJ1-1; D gene uncertain. Germline V gene lookup returns CDR1 SEHNR and CDR2 FQNEAQ (reference sequence). Trimming took off 1 base at V and 11 bases at J, with 14 bases between the two ends. CDR3 length: 13 residues. CDR3 residues: CASSLGIRGRAFF. The CDR3 DNA is TGTGCCAGCAGCTTAGGAATCCGAGGGAGGGCTTTCTTT.

The V and J genes are TRBV19 and TRBJ1-4; a weak D match, TRBD1 (5 bases). There are 15 residues in the CDR3. The germline gives CDR1 LNHDA, CDR2 SQIVND (reference sequence). V lost 5 bases to trimming and J lost 8 bases, with 18 bases between them. The CDR3 DNA is TGTGCCAGTAGTCCCACAGGAAGTACAGGAGAAAAACTGTTTTTT. Protein product: CASSPTGSTGEKLFF.

The chain employs TRBV4-3 and TRBJ2-1, with 8 bases aligning to TRBD2. Germline lookup yields CDR1 LGHNA and CDR2 YSLEER. V lost 2 bases and J lost 2; bases outside the gene matches: 8. The CDR3 spans 17 residues. As DNA, the CDR3 is TGCGCCAGCAGCCAACGAATCGGGGGGGCCGCCTACAATGAGCAGTTCTTC. This gives the protein CASSQRIGGAAYNEQFF.

J is TRBJ1-5 and V is TRBV27; 8 bases are shared with TRBD1. Germline V gives CDR1 MNHEY, CDR2 SMNVEV (reference sequence). The CDR3 length is 15 residues. Losses at the gene ends were 6 bases for V and 6 bases for J; bases not matched to a gene: 10. For the CDR3, the DNA is TGTGCCAGCAGAGTGATCGGGACAGGACCTCAGCCCCAGCATTTT. This translates into CASRVIGTGPQPQHF.

This clone occurred a few times. The V and J genes are TRBV15 and TRBJ1-6; a weak D match, TRBD1 (5 bases). The CDR3 runs 17 residues. Trimming took off 0 bases at V and 7 bases at J, with 16 bases between the two ends. Germline CDR1 is LNHNV and CDR2 is YYDKDF (reference sequence). CDR3 sequence: CATSRDSIDSSNSPLHF. The CDR3 bases are TGTGCCACCAGCAGAGATTCGATCGACAGTTCCAATTCACCCCTCCACTTT.

This clone occurred a few times. The gene calls are TRBV6-5 and TRBJ1-6; 11 nucleotides agree with TRBD1. CDR3 length: 13 amino acids. Germline V CDR1 and CDR2: MNHEY, SVGAGI. After removal of 8 bases from V and 9 bases from J, the junction contained 3 bases not matched to a gene. This CDR3 reads CASGGQGASPLHF. The CDR3 DNA sequence: TGTGCCAGCGGCGGACAGGGGGCTTCACCCCTCCACTTT.

This chain links TRBV6-5 with TRBJ2-7; D is unclear. The CDR3 is made up of 15 amino acids. Germline CDR1 MNHEY, CDR2 SVGAGI. Trimming removed 4 bases at V and 3 bases at J, with 16 bases between. The CDR3 here is CASSSTWATHYEQYF. The CDR3 DNA is TGTGCCAGCAGTTCCACATGGGCTACTCACTACGAGCAGTACTTC.

This sequence joins TRBV11-2 and TRBJ1-3; D is unresolved. The germline V gene has CDR1 SGHAT and CDR2 FQNNGV. The V end lost 4 bases, the J end lost 0 bases, and 10 bases lay between the germline ends. This CDR3 spans 15 amino acids. CDR3 nucleotide sequence: TGTGCCAGCAGCTCGCGAGATATCTCTGGAAACACCATATATTTT. Its translation is CASSSRDISGNTIYF.

The chain uses TRBV4-1 and TRBJ2-3; D call uncertain. Germline V gene sequence: CDR1 MGHRA, CDR2 YSYEKL. This CDR3 has 14 residues. V was clipped by 2 bases and J by 3 bases, with 9 bases between them. The CDR3 region is CASSQTPLTDTQYF. The CDR3 coding sequence is TGCGCCAGCAGCCAAACCCCACTTACAGATACGCAGTATTTT.

CDR3 bases: TGTGCCAGCAGCTTAGAGGCTGACTACGAGCAGTACTTC. Encoded protein: CASSLEADYEQYF. The rearrangement uses TRBV11-3 and TRBJ2-7, with D unclear. The V gene lost 0 bases and the J gene lost 3 bases, with 6 bases spanning the gap. CDR3 length: 13 residues. From germline, CDR1 is SGHNT and CDR2 YENEEA.

The chain recombines TRBV6-5 with TRBJ1-4, with TRBD1 identical over 10 bases. Germline assignment: CDR1 MNHEY and CDR2 SVGAGI. V lost 6 bases and J lost 5; bases outside the gene matches: 6. The CDR3 runs 15 residues. In nucleotides, the CDR3 is TGTGCCAGCAGCCTGGACAGGGGGATGAATGAAAAACTGTTTTTT. Amino acids: CASSLDRGMNEKLFF.